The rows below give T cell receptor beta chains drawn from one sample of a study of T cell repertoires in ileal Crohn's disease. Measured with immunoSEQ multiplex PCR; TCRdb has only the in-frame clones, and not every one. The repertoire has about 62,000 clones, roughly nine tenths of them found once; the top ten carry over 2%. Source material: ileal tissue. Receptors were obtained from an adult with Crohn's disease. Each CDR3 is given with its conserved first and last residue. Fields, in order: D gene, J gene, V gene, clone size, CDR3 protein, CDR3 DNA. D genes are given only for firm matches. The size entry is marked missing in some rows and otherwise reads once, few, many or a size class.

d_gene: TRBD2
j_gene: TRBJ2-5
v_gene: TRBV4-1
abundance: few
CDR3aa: CASSQESAGVRETQYF
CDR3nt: TGCGCCAGCAGCCAAGAGTCCGCGGGAGTGCGGGAGACCCAGTACTTC

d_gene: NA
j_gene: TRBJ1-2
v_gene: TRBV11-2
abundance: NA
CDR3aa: CASSLVNLLGYTF
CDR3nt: TGTGCCAGCAGCTTAGTTAACTTATTAGGCTACACCTTC

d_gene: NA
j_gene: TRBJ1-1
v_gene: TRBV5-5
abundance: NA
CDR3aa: CASSLKQGLNTEAFF
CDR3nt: TGTGCCAGCAGCTTGAAACAGGGATTGAACACTGAAGCTTTCTTT

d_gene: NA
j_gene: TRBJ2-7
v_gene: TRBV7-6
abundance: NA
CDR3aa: CASSLAGGPGSYEQYF
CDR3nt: TGTGCCAGCAGCTTAGCTGGCGGTCCCGGCTCCTACGAGCAGTACTTC

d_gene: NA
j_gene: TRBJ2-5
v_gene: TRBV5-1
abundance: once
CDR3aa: CASSFGQTPETQYF
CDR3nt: TGCGCCAGCAGTTTCGGACAAACCCCGGAGACCCAGTACTTC

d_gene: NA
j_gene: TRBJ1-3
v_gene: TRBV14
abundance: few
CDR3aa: CASSPEGWSGNTIYF
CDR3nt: TGTGCCAGCAGCCCCGAGGGTTGGTCTGGAAACACCATATATTTT

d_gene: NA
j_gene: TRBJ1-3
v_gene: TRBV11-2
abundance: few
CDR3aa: CASSSGNTIYF
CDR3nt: TGTGCCAGCAGCTCGGGAAACACCATATATTTT

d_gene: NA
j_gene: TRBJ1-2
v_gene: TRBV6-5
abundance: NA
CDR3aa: CATGGRVSYGYTF
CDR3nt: TGTGCCACTGGGGGCAGGGTCTCCTATGGCTACACCTTC

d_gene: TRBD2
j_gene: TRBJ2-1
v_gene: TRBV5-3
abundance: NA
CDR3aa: CASSRSPRGTIYNEQFF
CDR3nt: TGTGCCAGTTCTCGATCCCCCCGAGGGACTATATACAATGAGCAGTTCTTC

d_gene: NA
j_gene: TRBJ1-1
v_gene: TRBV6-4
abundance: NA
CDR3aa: CASSAAPGNTEAFF
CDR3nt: TGTGCCAGCAGTGCCGCCCCAGGGAACACTGAAGCTTTCTTT

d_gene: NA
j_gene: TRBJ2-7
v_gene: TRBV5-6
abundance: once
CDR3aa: CASSEYGTSPDEQYF
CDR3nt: TGTGCCAGCAGCGAATACGGGACATCCCCGGACGAGCAGTACTTC

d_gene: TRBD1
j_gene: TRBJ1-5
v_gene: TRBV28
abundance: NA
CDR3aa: CASSAGEGQGSFLAQPQHF
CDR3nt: TGTGCCAGCAGTGCGGGAGAGGGACAGGGCTCGTTTTTGGCGCAGCCCCAGCATTTT

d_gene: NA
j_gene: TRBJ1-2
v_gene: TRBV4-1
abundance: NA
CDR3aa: CASSQEHGRANYGYTF
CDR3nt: TGCGCCAGCAGCCAAGAGCATGGGAGGGCTAACTATGGCTACACCTTC

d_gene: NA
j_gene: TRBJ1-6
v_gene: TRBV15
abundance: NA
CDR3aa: CATSSGNYGVSPLHF
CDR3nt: TGTGCCACCAGCAGTGGCAATTACGGAGTTTCACCCCTCCACTTT

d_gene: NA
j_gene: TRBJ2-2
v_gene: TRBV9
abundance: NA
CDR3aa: CASSVQGLPGELFF
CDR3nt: TGTGCCAGCAGCGTACAGGGTCTGCCCGGGGAGCTGTTTTTT

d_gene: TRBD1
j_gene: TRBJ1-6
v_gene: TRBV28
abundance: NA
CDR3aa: CASRAGQGANSPLHF
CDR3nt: TGTGCCAGCCGTGCGGGACAGGGGGCGAATTCACCCCTCCACTTT

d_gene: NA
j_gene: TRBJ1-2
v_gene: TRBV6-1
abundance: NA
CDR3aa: CASRLTGDYGYTF
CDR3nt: TGTGCCAGCAGGCTAACAGGAGACTATGGCTACACCTTC

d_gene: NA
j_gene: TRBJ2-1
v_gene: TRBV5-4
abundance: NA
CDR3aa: CASSLEVAGLQFF
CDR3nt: TGTGCCAGCAGCTTAGAGGTCGCTGGACTACAGTTCTTC

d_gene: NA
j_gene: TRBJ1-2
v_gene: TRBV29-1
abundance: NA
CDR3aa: CSVEPETQYGYTF
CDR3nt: TGCAGCGTTGAGCCGGAGACCCAGTATGGCTACACCTTC

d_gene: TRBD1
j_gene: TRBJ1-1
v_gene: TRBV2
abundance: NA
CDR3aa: CASRKIKTGGNEAFF
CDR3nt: TGTGCCAGCAGGAAAATTAAGACAGGGGGCAATGAAGCTTTCTTT